Listed here are 22 T cell receptor beta chains from one sample, sequenced in a study of T cells after yellow fever vaccination. TCRdb independently ran MiXCR on the 5' RACE reads; one entry per CDR3 protein. The repertoire holds around 400,000 distinct CDR3 sequences, with around a tenth as singletons. Sequencing was performed on PBMCs, taken on the day of the first yellow fever vaccination. The source is a man younger than 30 who received the YFV17D yellow fever vaccine.

This clonotype has a count of ten or more. The rearrangement uses TRBV7-9 and TRBJ1-3; D call uncertain. Per germline, CDR1 SEHNR and CDR2 FQNEAQ (reference sequence). V lost 5 bases and J 0 bases, leaving 5 bases between the germline ends. The CDR3 loop spans 13 amino acids. DNA for the CDR3: TGTGCCAGCAGCCCTAACTCTGGAAACACCATATATTTT. Its protein is CASSPNSGNTIYF.

In its sample, this clonotype was seen a few times. The V gene is TRBV12-5, the J gene TRBJ2-1; D possibly matches TRBD1 or TRBD2 (6 bases each). Trimming stripped 1 base from V and 9 bases from J, with 10 bases between. The CDR3 totals 13 residues. Per germline, CDR1 LGHNT and CDR2 FRNRAP. CDR3 sequence (DNA): TGTGCTAGTGGTTTGGCCCCGGGGGCTGAGCAGTTCTTC. This encodes CASGLAPGAEQFF.

This clonotype has only a few counts. The V gene is TRBV7-9, the J gene TRBJ1-6; no clear D gene. Trimming pared 1 base from V and 1 base from J, leaving 8 bases between. CDR1 is SEHNR, CDR2 FQNEAQ, per germline (reference sequence). The CDR3 is 16 amino acids. CDR3 bases: TGTGCCAGCAGCTTAGAACGTGGGTCCTATAATTCACCCCTCCACTTT. It specifies CASSLERGSYNSPLHF.

The chain uses TRBV18 and TRBJ1-2; tentatively, D is TRBD1 (5 bases). CDR1 and CDR2 (germline): KGHSH, LQKENI. The length of the CDR3 is 14 residues. V was clipped by 3 bases and J by 3 bases, with 11 bases between them. CDR3 sequence reads: CASSPVRADYGYTF. The DNA for the CDR3 is TGTGCCAGCTCACCCGTCAGGGCAGACTATGGCTACACCTTC.

V is TRBV4-1 and J is TRBJ1-5, with TRBD1 as a possible D gene (5 bases). The V gene's germline CDR1 is MGHRA and CDR2 YSYEKL. The CDR3 has 15 residues. V gave up 1 base and J gave up 6 bases, with 13 bases separating them. The chain's CDR3 is CASSQGPRDGQPQHF. CDR3 coding DNA: TGCGCCAGCAGCCAAGGTCCGAGGGACGGTCAGCCCCAGCATTTT.

The chain carries TRBV5-1 and TRBJ2-3; either TRBD1 or TRBD2 may fit D (6 bases each). The V gene's germline CDR1 is SGHRS and CDR2 YFSETQ. The CDR3 contains 15 residues. V was clipped by 2 bases and J by 0 bases, with 10 bases between them. The CDR3 nucleotides read TGCGCCAGCAGCTTAGGGGGGCCTAGCACAGATACGCAGTATTTT. Residues: CASSLGGPSTDTQYF.

This clonotype was seen many times. The gene calls are TRBV5-4 and TRBJ2-7; D may be TRBD1 (5 bases). Germline-derived CDR1 and CDR2 are SGHNT and YYREEE (reference sequence). The CDR3 extends over 12 amino acids. Trimming took 0 bases from V and 6 from J, leaving 7 bases between them. In DNA form, the CDR3 reads TGTGCCAGCAGCTTGGGGGGCGTCGAGCAGTACTTC. Translating gives CASSLGGVEQYF.

The J gene is TRBJ1-6, the V gene TRBV12-3 or TRBV12-4; no definite D call. V lost 1 base and J 8 bases, leaving 9 bases between the germline ends. This CDR3 spans 14 amino acids. In DNA form, the CDR3 reads TGTGCCAGCAGTTTAGAGGGAACGGATTCACCCCTCCACTTT. This translates into CASSLEGTDSPLHF.

The gene calls are TRBV7-2 and TRBJ2-1; TRBD2 matches 8 bases. V lost 4 bases and J lost 3; bases outside the gene matches: 8. In germline, CDR1 is SGHTA, CDR2 FQGNSA. The CDR3 sequence is 16 residues long. Written as DNA, the CDR3 is TGTGCCAGCAGCTCCTTCCTGCGGGGGGACTACAATGAGCAGTTCTTC. Translated: CASSSFLRGDYNEQFF. The entire variable domain, with the rest obtained from reference TRBV7-2 and TRBJ2-1, is as follows: GAGVSQSPSNKVTEKGKDVELRCDPISGHTALYWYRQSLGQGLEFLIYFQGNSAPDKSGLPSDRFSAERTGGSVSTLTIQRTQQEDSAVYLCASSSFLRGDYNEQFFGPGTRLTVL.

CDR3 bases: TGTGCCAGCAGATGGACGGACGAAGAGACCCAGTACTTC. It yields the protein CASRWTDEETQYF. The chain combines TRBV12-3 or TRBV12-4 with TRBJ2-5; D gene unclear. Between the trimmed V and J ends, which lost 6 bases and 3 bases, there was a span of 11 bases. The CDR3 covers 13 residues.

This clonotype was recorded a few times. The chain combines TRBV5-1 with TRBJ2-7; TRBD1 matches at 8 bases. V dropped 5 bases and J dropped 5; count of bases not matched to a gene: 6. CDR3 length equals 13 residues. In germline, CDR1 is SGHRS, CDR2 YFSETQ. The CDR3 loop is CASRPGQGNEQYF. CDR3 nucleotides: TGCGCCAGCAGACCCGGACAGGGAAACGAGCAGTACTTC. The whole variable domain, filled in from reference TRBV5-1 and TRBJ2-7, reads KAGVTQTPRYLIKTRGQQVTLSCSPISGHRSVSWYQQTPGQGLQFLFEYFSETQRNKGNFPGRFSGRQFSNSRSEMNVSTLELGDSALYLCASRPGQGNEQYFGPGTRLTVT.

To note about this clonotype: Because the CDR3's place on the DNA is in doubt, the DNA is left out and the CDR3 is given as listed by TCRdb. CDR3 region: CISVPPGSRCAPRLGYTF. The V call is TRBV7-5, the J call TRBJ1-2; TRBD1, as called in the table, went unchecked against the DNA. TRBV7-5 is a documented pseudogene. The CDR3 contains 18 residues when both ends are counted.

In its sample, this clonotype was seen many times. V and J are TRBV20-1 and TRBJ2-3; 11 bases agree with TRBD2. V was clipped by 5 bases and J by 0 bases; unmatched bases: 4. Germline values: CDR1 DFQATT, CDR2 SNEGSKA (reference sequence). The CDR3 contains 15 residues. The CDR3 sequence: CSAWTSGLSTDTQYF. The CDR3 nucleotides are TGCAGTGCTTGGACTAGCGGGCTTAGCACAGATACGCAGTATTTT.

The CDR3 nucleotides are TGTGCCAGCAGCAAAGGGGGACTAGCGGGGGTGCAAGAGACCCAGTACTTC. Translated: CASSKGGLAGVQETQYF. The rearrangement links TRBV21-1 to TRBJ2-5; the table's D gene call, TRBD2, was not cross checked with the DNA. TRBV21-1 has pseudogene status. CDR3 length: 17 amino acids.

This clonotype was picked up a small number of times. The rearrangement uses TRBV4-1 and TRBJ1-1; 9 bases are shared with TRBD1. Germline CDR1 MGHRA, CDR2 YSYEKL. Germline trimming cut 0 bases from V and 6 bases from J; bases unmatched to any gene: 2. The CDR3 sequence is 14 residues long. The CDR3 is CASSQEGQGPEAFF. DNA for the CDR3: TGCGCCAGCAGCCAAGAGGGACAGGGTCCTGAAGCTTTCTTT.

With respect to this clonotype: The junction departs from germline at one end; a sequencing error may be responsible. The chain carries TRBV4-1 and TRBJ1-5, with TRBD1 as a possible D gene (5 bases). The CDR3 runs to 14 residues. Germline V lookup: CDR1 MGHRA, CDR2 YSYEKL. The CDR3 sequence is CANSQGKGTPPQHF. DNA of the CDR3: TGCGCCAACAGCCAAGGGAAAGGGACCCCGCCCCAGCATTTT.

V usage is TRBV6-5 and J usage is TRBJ1-1; a possible D gene is TRBD1 (6 bases). V dropped 0 bases and J dropped 1 base, with 12 bases sitting between them. Germline lookup yields CDR1 MNHEY and CDR2 SVGAGI. The CDR3 runs to 16 residues. The CDR3 is CASSYSIRGRNTEAFF. The CDR3 DNA sequence: TGTGCCAGCAGTTACTCGATCCGGGGGCGGAACACTGAAGCTTTCTTT.

This clonotype was seen at least ten times. The chain combines TRBV5-1 with TRBJ1-2; D unresolved. CDR3 size: 12 residues. Deletions cut 4 bases from V and 5 bases from J, with 9 bases between. The germline gives CDR1 SGHRS, CDR2 YFSETQ. Here the CDR3 DNA reads TGCGCCAGCAGCCCTCGTGGGTATGGCTACACCTTC. Translation: CASSPRGYGYTF.

This clonotype showed up just a few times. The chain recombines TRBV2 with TRBJ1-1, with D perhaps TRBD1 (5 bases). The CDR3 has 13 amino acids. The germline V and J ends were trimmed by 4 bases and 8 bases, with 14 bases remaining between them. Per the germline V gene, CDR1 is SNHLY and CDR2 is FYNNEI. In DNA, the CDR3 is TGTGCCAGCAGTGTCGGGACCGGAGCAGAAGCTTTCTTT. It codes for CASSVGTGAEAFF.

This clonotype has only a few counts. The rearrangement uses TRBV7-9 and TRBJ2-1; 11 nucleotides align to TRBD2. Looked up from germline, CDR1 is SEHNR and CDR2 is FQNEAQ (reference sequence). This CDR3 contains 17 residues. V was clipped by 1 base and J by 4 bases; unmatched bases: 6. The CDR3 sequence: CASSLELAGEIYNEQFF. CDR3 in DNA: TGTGCCAGCAGCTTAGAACTAGCGGGGGAGATTTACAATGAGCAGTTCTTC.

This clonotype was seen only a few times. The rearrangement uses TRBV29-1 and TRBJ1-4; D ambiguous. The CDR3 sequence is 11 residues long. The V gene lost 7 bases and the J gene lost 6 bases, with 9 bases spanning the gap. Germline CDR1 and CDR2: SQVTM and ANQGSEA. CDR3 bases: TGCAGCGCTGAGCGGCATGAAAAACTGTTTTTT. Its protein is CSAERHEKLFF.

This clonotype has a handful of counts. This sequence joins TRBV15 and TRBJ2-3, with TRBD2 matching over 7 bases. The J segment lost 3 bases and the V segment lost 5 bases, leaving 8 bases of the junction unmatched. Looked up from germline, CDR1 is LNHNV and CDR2 is YYDKDF (reference sequence). CDR3 size: 15 residues. The CDR3 spells CATSCGEGRTDTQYF. CDR3 nucleotides: TGTGCCACCAGCTGCGGGGAGGGGAGGACAGATACGCAGTATTTT.